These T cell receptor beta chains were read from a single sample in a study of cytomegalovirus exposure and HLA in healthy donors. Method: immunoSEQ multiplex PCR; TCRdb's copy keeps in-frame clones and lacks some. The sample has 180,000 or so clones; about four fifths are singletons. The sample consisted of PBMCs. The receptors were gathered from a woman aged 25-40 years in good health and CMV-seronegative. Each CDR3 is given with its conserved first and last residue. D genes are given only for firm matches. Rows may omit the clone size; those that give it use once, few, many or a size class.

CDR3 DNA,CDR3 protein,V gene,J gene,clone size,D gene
TGCAGCGTTGCGGGGCAGGGGGAGACCCAGTACTTC,CSVAGQGETQYF,TRBV29-1,TRBJ2-5,once,.
TGTGCCACCCGGACAGGGACAAACTATGGCTACACCTTC,CATRTGTNYGYTF,TRBV19,TRBJ1-2,.,TRBD1
TGTGCCAGCAGCTTTGGGCAGGGTAGCACTGAAGCTTTCTTT,CASSFGQGSTEAFF,TRBV7-9,TRBJ1-1,once,.
TGCGCCAGCAGCTTGGTTCGACAGGGGACAGATACGCAGTATTTT,CASSLVRQGTDTQYF,TRBV5-1,TRBJ2-3,.,TRBD1
TGTGCCAGCAGCGCACATCCAGAATGGTCGTTGAACACTGAAGCTTTCTTT,CASSAHPEWSLNTEAFF,TRBV9,TRBJ1-1,.,.
TGTGCCAGCAGTCGGGACAGGGTAGACTTAATCACTAATGAAAAACTGTTTTTT,CASSRDRVDLITNEKLFF,TRBV28,TRBJ1-4,.,TRBD1
TGTGCCAGCTGCAGCGGGTCGGCCTACGAGCAGTACTTC,CASCSGSAYEQYF,TRBV2,TRBJ2-7,few,.
TGTGCCAGCAGTGAGCGGGTCGCGGCGCATCAGCCCCAGCATTTT,CASSERVAAHQPQHF,TRBV6-1,TRBJ1-5,.,.
TGTGCCAGCAGCTTACGGGAATCGGGGGAAAAACTGTTTTTT,CASSLRESGEKLFF,TRBV13,TRBJ1-4,.,.
TGTGCCTGGAGTGGTCGGACTCGCACAGATACGCAGTATTTT,CAWSGRTRTDTQYF,TRBV30,TRBJ2-3,once,.
TGTGCCAGCGCGGCCGATATGAACACTGAAGCTTTCTTT,CASAADMNTEAFF,TRBV2,TRBJ1-1,.,.
TGTGCCAGCAGCCCAGGGTCTCCGGAGACCCAGTACTTC,CASSPGSPETQYF,TRBV7-2,TRBJ2-5,.,.
TGTGCCAGCAGCCAAGACCGTTCCTCCGGGAATGAAAAACTGTTTTTT,CASSQDRSSGNEKLFF,TRBV4-2,TRBJ1-4,.,.
TGTGCCAGTAGTATAGATGGGGGACTGAACGAGCAGTACTTC,CASSIDGGLNEQYF,TRBV19,TRBJ2-7,.,.
TGTGCCAGCAGCCCGGGGACTGAAACGAAAGCTTTCTTT,CASSPGTETKAFF,TRBV9,TRBJ1-1,.,.
TGTGCCAGCAGCCTAAGACAGGGGGCCGATGAGCAGTTCTTC,CASSLRQGADEQFF,TRBV13,TRBJ2-1,.,TRBD1
TGTGCCAGCAGGTTCTCTTTACAGGGGGGGACTGAAGCTTTCTTT,CASRFSLQGGTEAFF,TRBV25-1,TRBJ1-1,.,TRBD1
TGTGCCAGCAGTGAAGTGGGGGGAGTGAACACTGAAGCTTTCTTT,CASSEVGGVNTEAFF,TRBV2,TRBJ1-1,.,.
TGTGCCAGCAGAAGACCGGGACAGGGTTACAATGAGCAGTTCTTC,CASRRPGQGYNEQFF,TRBV7-2,TRBJ2-1,.,TRBD1
TGTGCCAGCAGTTACTCCCTAGCTAGTCGCACAGATACGCAGTATTTT,CASSYSLASRTDTQYF,TRBV6-5,TRBJ2-3,.,.
TGTGCCACCAGCAGACAGGGTACTTACGAGCAGTACTTC,CATSRQGTYEQYF,TRBV15,TRBJ2-7,.,.
TGTGCCAGCAGCCAACCTGAACGGGACAGAGGCTACGAGCAGTACTTC,CASSQPERDRGYEQYF,TRBV4-2,TRBJ2-7,.,TRBD1
TGTGCCAGCCCTGCGGACAGGGCCGTCACTGAAGCTTTCTTT,CASPADRAVTEAFF,TRBV6-1,TRBJ1-1,.,TRBD1
TGTGCCAGCAGCGTAGAGGACAGGGGATTGTACGGCTACACCTTC,CASSVEDRGLYGYTF,TRBV9,TRBJ1-2,once,TRBD1
TGTGCCAGCTCTCCAGGACAGGGACAGACTGAAGCTTTCTTT,CASSPGQGQTEAFF,TRBV18,TRBJ1-1,.,TRBD1
TGTGCCAGTATGAGACAGAACAACTATGGCTACACCTTC,CASMRQNNYGYTF,TRBV19,TRBJ1-2,.,.
TGCGCCAGCACCGTGCAGGATACCGGGGAGCTGTTTTTT,CASTVQDTGELFF,TRBV5-1,TRBJ2-2,.,.
TGTGCCTGGAGTAGCAGGGGGCGTGAGACCCAGTACTTC,CAWSSRGRETQYF,TRBV30,TRBJ2-5,.,TRBD1